Below are 10 T cell receptor beta chains sequenced from a single sample in a study of blood T cell repertoires in COVID-19. The data were produced by immunoSEQ multiplex PCR, yet TCRdb's version contains in-frame clones alone and is incomplete. Counted here are roughly 24,000 clones, 82% occurring once; the ten biggest clones make up 30% to 35%. The source material was peripheral blood. The receptors were sampled from a human donor in a cohort sampled during active COVID-19.

The genes are TRBV5-1 and TRBJ1-2; D gene unclear. This CDR3 contains 11 residues. V was pared by 5 bases and J by 8 bases, with 10 bases between. Germline V lookup: CDR1 SGHRS, CDR2 YFSETQ. The CDR3 DNA sequence: TGCGCCAGCAGGGCCGGCGGCGGCTACACCTTC. Protein: CASRAGGGYTF.

V usage is TRBV15 and J usage is TRBJ2-7, with 7 bases fitting TRBD2. The CDR3 consists of 14 residues. Germline lookup yields CDR1 LNHNV and CDR2 YYDKDF (reference sequence). V dropped 0 bases and J dropped 6; count of bases not matched to a gene: 5. CDR3 DNA: TGTGCCACCAGCAGAGATCCGGGAGGTGGCGAGCAGTACTTC. Translation gives CATSRDPGGGEQYF.

The chain uses TRBV25-1 and TRBJ2-1; TRBD2 might be the D (6 bases). Germline lookup yields CDR1 MGHDK and CDR2 SYGVNS. Trimming left V 2 bases short and J 5 bases short, with 13 bases between. This CDR3 region has 15 residues. The CDR3 bases are TGTGCCAGCAGTGAAGCGGGGAGTGGGAACAATGAGCAGTTCTTC. Protein product: CASSEAGSGNNEQFF. The full variable domain, its missing parts supplied by reference TRBV25-1 and TRBJ2-1, is EADIYQTPRYLVIGTGKKITLECSQTMGHDKMYWYQQDPGMELHLIHYSYGVNSTEKGDLSSESTVSRIRTEHFPLTLESARPSHTSQYLCASSEAGSGNNEQFFGPGTRLTVL.

The chain joins TRBV19 to TRBJ2-6; D may be TRBD2 (6 bases). Trimming took 9 bases from V and 4 from J, leaving 13 bases between them. Germline CDR1 reads LNHDA; CDR2 reads SQIVND (reference sequence). This CDR3 comprises 14 residues. For the CDR3, the DNA is TGTGCCAGCCTATGGAGGGACGGGGCCAACGTCCTGACTTTC. Translated, it gives CASLWRDGANVLTF.

The chain uses TRBV12-3 or TRBV12-4 and TRBJ2-3; D is perhaps TRBD2 (5 bases). Trimming removed 7 bases at V and 6 bases at J, with 14 bases between. This CDR3 has 13 residues. CDR3 bases: TGTGCCAGCACCCCCGGGGTATCCGATACGCAGTATTTT. Its protein product is CASTPGVSDTQYF.

This chain joins TRBV6-4 and TRBJ2-7; D gene unclear. The V end lost 5 bases, the J end lost 0 bases, and 11 bases lay between the germline ends. There are 14 residues in the CDR3. CDR1 is MRHNA, CDR2 SNTAGT, per germline. The CDR3 DNA is TGTGCCAGCAGTACAGAGCTAAGCTCCTACGAGCAGTACTTC. Protein sequence: CASSTELSSYEQYF.

CDR3 in amino acids: CASSQEQGNYEQYF. The CDR3, as DNA: TGCGCCAGCAGCCAAGAACAGGGGAACTACGAGCAGTACTTC. The genes are TRBV4-1 and TRBJ2-7, with TRBD1 matching 7 bases. CDR3 length: 14 residues. Germline trimming cut 0 bases from V and 3 bases from J; bases unmatched to any gene: 2. CDR1 MGHRA and CDR2 YSYEKL come from the germline V gene.

J is TRBJ2-1 and V is TRBV6-1; the match to TRBD2 covers 9 bases. CDR3 length equals 16 residues. Germline CDR1 MNHNS, CDR2 SASEGT. Unmatched junction bases numbered 11, after V lost 4 bases and J lost 7 bases. CDR3 DNA: TGTGCCAGCAGTGCAAGGGGCGGGAGGGCCGCGAATGAGCAGTTCTTC. Translated, it gives CASSARGGRAANEQFF.

This clone was detected only once. This chain connects TRBV28 to TRBJ2-5, with no clear D. The closer fit of TRBJ2-7 to the DNA end suggests the J call may be wrong. Per germline, CDR1 MDHEN and CDR2 SYDVKM. This CDR3 has 12 residues. CDR3 residues: CASSLSAYEQYF. CDR3 in DNA: TGTGCCAGCAGTTTATCCGCCTACGAGCAGTACTTC.

CDR3 sequence (DNA): TGTGCCAGTAAGGAGCGGGGTACAGATACGCAGTATTTT. Protein product: CASKERGTDTQYF. The chain employs TRBV19 and TRBJ2-3; 7 bases are a match to TRBD2. With V trimmed by 7 bases and J by 3 bases, 4 bases remained unmatched. The CDR3 spans 13 residues. CDR1 is LNHDA and CDR2 is SQIVND in the germline V gene (reference sequence).